The clone carrying this T cell receptor (beta chain) was counted at least ten times. For TCR beta, libraries came from iRepertoire HTBI primers and Arm-PCR of CDR3 regions. TCRdb reanalysed the multiplex PCR reads using MiXCR and keeps one entry per CDR3 protein. The table shows 510,000 or so distinct CDR3 sequences, with 9.5% to 15% occurring only once. The time point: newly diagnosed GD, antithyroid drugs for less than 3 months. Isolated PBMC RNA provided the starting material for the TCR library. The data were taken from a study of regulatory T cells in long-lasting Graves disease. The V end lost 3 bases, the J end lost 5 bases, and 17 bases lay between the germline ends. This CDR3 region has 15 residues. CDR1 and CDR2 (germline): LNHNV, YYDKDF (reference sequence). The same sample was also used in a study of T cells in Graves' hyperthyroidism and ophthalmopathy. From that second work: Ophthalmopathy prediction by the model preceded onset by a median approximately 5.9 months.

The chain links TRBV15 to TRBJ2-7; perhaps TRBD2 as D (5 bases). The sample here was peripheral blood mononuclear cells (PBMCs), taken at new diagnosis, from a patient treated with antithyroid drugs. This clonotype was obtained from a woman in her thirties with Graves disease. The CDR3 nucleotides are TGTGCCACCAGCAGCCCTGGAGTGCTCGGGGACGAGCAGTACTTC. The encoded protein is CATSSPGVLGDEQYF.